This T cell receptor beta chain was captured in a study of blood T cells in healthy people across ages. A second PCR, run for about 6 to 11 cycles, used a sample-barcoded 5' primer plus a J-beta primer mix. In TCRdb, the 5' RACE reads were re-called with MiXCR into one record per CDR3 protein. The data hold around 1,800,000 distinct CDR3 sequences, with roughly two fifths observed a single time. The V end was cut by 4 bases, the J end by 2 bases, with 16 bases between. Germline V CDR1 and CDR2: SGHNT, YYREEE (reference sequence). CDR3 size: 17 residues. The specimen sequenced was blood. This clonotype originated in a human donor in good health. This chain connects TRBV5-4 to TRBJ1-6; no clear D gene. Here the CDR3 DNA reads TGTGCCAGCAGCCCCGAAGCTCCGAGAACCTATAATTCACCCCTCCACTTT. It is translated as CASSPEAPRTYNSPLHF.